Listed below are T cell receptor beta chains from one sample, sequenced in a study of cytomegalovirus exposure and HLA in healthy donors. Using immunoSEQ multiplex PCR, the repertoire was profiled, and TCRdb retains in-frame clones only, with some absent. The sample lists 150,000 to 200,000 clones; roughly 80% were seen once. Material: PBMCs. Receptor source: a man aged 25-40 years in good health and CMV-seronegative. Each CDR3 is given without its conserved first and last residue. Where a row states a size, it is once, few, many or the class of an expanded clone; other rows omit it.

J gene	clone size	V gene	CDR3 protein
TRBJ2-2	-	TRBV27	ASSSPTSGPTGELF
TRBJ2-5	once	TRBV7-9	ASGPRGYQETQY
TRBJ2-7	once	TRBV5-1	ASRTGLAALEQY
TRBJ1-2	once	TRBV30	AWSPGGAFGGYT
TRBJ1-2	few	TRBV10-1	ASSVSGINYGYT
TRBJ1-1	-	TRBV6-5	ASSYTWTGDSTEAF
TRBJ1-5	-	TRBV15	ATSRGTGALEPQH
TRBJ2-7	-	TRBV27	ASSLTRQGSYEQY
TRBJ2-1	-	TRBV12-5	ASGLGRVYNEQF
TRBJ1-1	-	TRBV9	ASSVGGGHTEAF
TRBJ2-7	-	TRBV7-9	ASSYSNYEQY
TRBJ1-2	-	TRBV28	ASTSTSGQDYGYT
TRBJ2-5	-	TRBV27	ASSYSGIQETQY
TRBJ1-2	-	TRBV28	ASSVAGTGYGYT
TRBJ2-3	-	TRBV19	ASTSSRGTQY
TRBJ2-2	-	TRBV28	ASSLTGTANTGELF
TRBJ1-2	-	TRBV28	ASSTRDRGRANYGYT
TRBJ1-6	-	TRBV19	ASSEMLRGLKNSPLH
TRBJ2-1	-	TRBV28	ASSVGLADYNEQF
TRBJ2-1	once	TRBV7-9	ASSPPRDSYQGIEQF
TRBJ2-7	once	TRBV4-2	ASSHFSNEQY
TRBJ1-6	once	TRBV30	AWSARTGRNSPLH
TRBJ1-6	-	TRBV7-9	ASSSGTGDSPLH
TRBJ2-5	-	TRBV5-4	ASSTGTGVRETQY
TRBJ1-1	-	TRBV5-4	ASSSWTMNTEAF
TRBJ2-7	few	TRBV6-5	ASSYKMATDEQY
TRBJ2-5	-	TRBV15	ATSRGSGVAEETQY
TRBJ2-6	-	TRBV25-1	ASSHTGDPSGANVLT
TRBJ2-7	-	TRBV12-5	ASGGAGTPEQY
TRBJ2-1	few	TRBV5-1	ASSPKRGDDNEQF
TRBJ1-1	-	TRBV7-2	ASSLQGNTEAF
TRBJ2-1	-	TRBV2	ASKLPSGTNNEQF
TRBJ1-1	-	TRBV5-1	ASTIPGETEAF
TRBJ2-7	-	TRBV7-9	ASSLVGTGESSYEQY
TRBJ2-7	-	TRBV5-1	ASSFQGLAYEQY
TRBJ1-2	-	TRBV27	ASSLSKGGSPYGYT